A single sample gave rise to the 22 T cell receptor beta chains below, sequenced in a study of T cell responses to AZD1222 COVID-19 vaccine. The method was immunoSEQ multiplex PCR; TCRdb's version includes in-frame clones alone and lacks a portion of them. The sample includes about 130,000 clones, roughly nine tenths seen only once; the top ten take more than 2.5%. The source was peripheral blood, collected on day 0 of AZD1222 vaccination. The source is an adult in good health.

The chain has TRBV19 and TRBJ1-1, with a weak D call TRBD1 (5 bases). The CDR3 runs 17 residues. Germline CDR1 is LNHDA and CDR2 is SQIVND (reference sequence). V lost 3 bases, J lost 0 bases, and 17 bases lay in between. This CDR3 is CASSIAFGAGLNTEAFF. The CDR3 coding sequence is TGTGCCAGTAGTATCGCGTTCGGGGCAGGCCTGAACACTGAAGCTTTCTTT. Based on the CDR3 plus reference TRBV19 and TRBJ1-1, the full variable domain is DGGITQSPKYLFRKEGQNVTLSCEQNLNHDAMYWYRQDPGQGLRLIYYSQIVNDFQKGDIAEGYSVSREKKESFPLTVTSAQKNPTAFYLCASSIAFGAGLNTEAFFGQGTRLTVV.

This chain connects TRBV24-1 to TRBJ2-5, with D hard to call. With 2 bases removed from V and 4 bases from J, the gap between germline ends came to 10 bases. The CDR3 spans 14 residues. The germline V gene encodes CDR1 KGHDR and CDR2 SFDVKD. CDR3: CATSDSGALETQYF. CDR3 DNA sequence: TGTGCCACCAGTGATTCGGGTGCTCTAGAGACCCAGTACTTC.

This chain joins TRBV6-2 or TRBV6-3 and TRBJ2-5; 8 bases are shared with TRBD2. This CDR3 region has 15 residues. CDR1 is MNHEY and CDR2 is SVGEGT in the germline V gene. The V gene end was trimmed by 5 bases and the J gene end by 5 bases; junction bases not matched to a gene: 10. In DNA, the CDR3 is TGTGCCAGCAGTCCCCCCGGGGGGGCGAGGGAGACCCAGTACTTC. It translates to CASSPPGGARETQYF.

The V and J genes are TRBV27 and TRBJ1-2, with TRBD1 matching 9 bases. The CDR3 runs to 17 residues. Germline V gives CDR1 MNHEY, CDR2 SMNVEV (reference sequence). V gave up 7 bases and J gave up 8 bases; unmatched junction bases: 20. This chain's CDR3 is CASTMTGQGGLLLGYTF. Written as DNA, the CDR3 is TGTGCCAGCACCATGACGGGACAGGGTGGGTTGTTGCTCGGCTACACCTTC.

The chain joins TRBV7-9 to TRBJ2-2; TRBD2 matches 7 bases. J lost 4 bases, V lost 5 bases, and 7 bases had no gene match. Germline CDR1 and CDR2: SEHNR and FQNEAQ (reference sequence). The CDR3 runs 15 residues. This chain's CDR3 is CASSHRRGSTGELFF. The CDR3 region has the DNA TGTGCCAGCAGCCACCGGCGGGGGAGCACCGGGGAGCTGTTTTTT.

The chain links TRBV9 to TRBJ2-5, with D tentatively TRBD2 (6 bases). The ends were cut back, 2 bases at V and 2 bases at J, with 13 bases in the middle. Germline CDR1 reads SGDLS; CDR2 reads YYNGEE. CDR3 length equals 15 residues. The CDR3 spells CASSVDGRGQETQYF. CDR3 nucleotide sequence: TGTGCCAGCAGCGTCGACGGGAGAGGGCAAGAGACCCAGTACTTC.

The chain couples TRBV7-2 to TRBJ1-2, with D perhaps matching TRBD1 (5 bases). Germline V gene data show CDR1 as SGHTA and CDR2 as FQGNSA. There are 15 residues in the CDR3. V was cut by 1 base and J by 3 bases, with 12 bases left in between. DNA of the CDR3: TGTGCCAGCAGCTTAGTCTCCGACAGCTACTATGGCTACACCTTC. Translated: CASSLVSDSYYGYTF.

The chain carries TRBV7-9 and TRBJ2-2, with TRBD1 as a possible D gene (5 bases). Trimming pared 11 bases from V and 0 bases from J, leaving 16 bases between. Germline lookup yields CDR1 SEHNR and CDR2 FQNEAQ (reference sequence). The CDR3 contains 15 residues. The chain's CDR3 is CADAVAGSNTGELFF. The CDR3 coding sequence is TGTGCCGATGCCGTGGCAGGGTCGAACACCGGGGAGCTGTTTTTT.

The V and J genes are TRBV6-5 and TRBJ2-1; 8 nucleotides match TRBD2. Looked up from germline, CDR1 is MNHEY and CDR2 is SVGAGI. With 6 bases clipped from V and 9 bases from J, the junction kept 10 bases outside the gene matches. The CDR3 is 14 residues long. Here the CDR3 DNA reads TGTGCCAGCAGCGTAGCGGGGCGAGTGGGTGAGCAGTTCTTC. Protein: CASSVAGRVGEQFF.

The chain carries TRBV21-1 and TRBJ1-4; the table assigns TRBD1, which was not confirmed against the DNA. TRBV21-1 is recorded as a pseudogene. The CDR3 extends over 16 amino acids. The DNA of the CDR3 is TGTGCCAGCAGAACAGGTGAGGATTGGGCTAATGAAAAACTGTTTTTT. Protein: CASRTGEDWANEKLFF.

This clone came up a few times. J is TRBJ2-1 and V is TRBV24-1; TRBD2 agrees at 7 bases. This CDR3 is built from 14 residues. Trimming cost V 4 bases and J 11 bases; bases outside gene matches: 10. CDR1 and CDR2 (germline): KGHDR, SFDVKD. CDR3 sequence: CATSEGGGPRKQFF. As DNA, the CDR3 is TGTGCCACCAGTGAGGGGGGGGGACCCCGGAAGCAGTTCTTC.

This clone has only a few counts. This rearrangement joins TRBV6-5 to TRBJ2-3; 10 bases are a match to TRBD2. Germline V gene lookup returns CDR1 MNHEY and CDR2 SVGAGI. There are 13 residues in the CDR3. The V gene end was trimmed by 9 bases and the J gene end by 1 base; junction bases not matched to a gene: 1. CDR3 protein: CASGLAGTDTQYF. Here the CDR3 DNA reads TGTGCCAGTGGACTAGCGGGCACAGATACGCAGTATTTT.

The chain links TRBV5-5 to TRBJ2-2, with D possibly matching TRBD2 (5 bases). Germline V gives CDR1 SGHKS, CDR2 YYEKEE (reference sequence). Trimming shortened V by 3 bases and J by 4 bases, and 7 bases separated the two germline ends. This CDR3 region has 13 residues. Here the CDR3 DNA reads TGTGCCAGCAGCTCCGGACTCACCGGGGAGCTGTTTTTT. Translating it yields CASSSGLTGELFF.

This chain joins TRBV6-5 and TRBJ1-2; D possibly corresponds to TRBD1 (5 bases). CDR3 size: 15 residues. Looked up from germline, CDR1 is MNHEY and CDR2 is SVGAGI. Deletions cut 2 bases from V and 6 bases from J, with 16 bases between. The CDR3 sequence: CASSYQPGRADGYTF. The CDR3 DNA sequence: TGTGCCAGCAGTTACCAACCGGGACGAGCAGATGGCTACACCTTC.

The CDR3, as DNA: TGTGCCAGCAGCCCCGGGGTGGGCATGGTTAACACCATATATTTT. This sequence encodes CASSPGVGMVNTIYF. The chain has TRBV9 and TRBJ1-3; D not resolved. Trimming stripped 4 bases from V and 7 bases from J, with 18 bases between. The CDR3 contains 15 residues. Germline V gene sequence: CDR1 SGDLS, CDR2 YYNGEE.

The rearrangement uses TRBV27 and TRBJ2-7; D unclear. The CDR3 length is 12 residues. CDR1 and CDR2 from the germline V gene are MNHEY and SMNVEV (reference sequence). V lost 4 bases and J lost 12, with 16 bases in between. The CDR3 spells CASSSGSLMLYF. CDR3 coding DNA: TGTGCCAGCAGTTCGGGTTCGCTAATGTTGTACTTC.

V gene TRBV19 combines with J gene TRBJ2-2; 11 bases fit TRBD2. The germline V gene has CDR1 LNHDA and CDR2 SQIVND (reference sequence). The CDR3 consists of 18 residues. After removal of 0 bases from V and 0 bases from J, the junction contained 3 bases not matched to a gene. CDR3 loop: CASSIDLGLAANTGELFF. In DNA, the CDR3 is TGTGCCAGTAGTATAGACCTGGGACTAGCGGCGAACACCGGGGAGCTGTTTTTT.

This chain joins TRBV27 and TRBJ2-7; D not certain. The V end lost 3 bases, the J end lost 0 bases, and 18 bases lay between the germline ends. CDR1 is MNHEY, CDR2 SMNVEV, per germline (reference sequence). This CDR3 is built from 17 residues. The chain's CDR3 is CASSLGSGPPSSYEQYF. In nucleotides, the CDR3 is TGTGCCAGCAGTTTGGGATCCGGGCCCCCCAGCTCCTACGAGCAGTACTTC.

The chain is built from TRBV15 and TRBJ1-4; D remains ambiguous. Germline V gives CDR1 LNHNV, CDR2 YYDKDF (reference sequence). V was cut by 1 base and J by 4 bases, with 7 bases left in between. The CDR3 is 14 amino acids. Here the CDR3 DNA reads TGTGCCACCAGCAGAGCGGTAGATAATGAAAAACTGTTTTTT. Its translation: CATSRAVDNEKLFF.

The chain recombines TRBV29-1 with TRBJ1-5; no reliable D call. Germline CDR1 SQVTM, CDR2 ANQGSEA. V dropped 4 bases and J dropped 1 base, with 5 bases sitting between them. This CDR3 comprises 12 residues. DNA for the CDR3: TGCAGCGTTGGGTCGAGCAATCAGCCCCAGCATTTT. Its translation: CSVGSSNQPQHF.

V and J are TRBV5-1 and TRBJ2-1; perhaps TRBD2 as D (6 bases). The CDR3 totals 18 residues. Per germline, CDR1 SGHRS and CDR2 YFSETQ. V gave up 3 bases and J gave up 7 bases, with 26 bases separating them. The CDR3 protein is CASSYYSQAAGSRNEQFF. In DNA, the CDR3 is TGCGCCAGCAGCTATTACAGTCAAGCCGCGGGGAGTCGGAATGAGCAGTTCTTC.

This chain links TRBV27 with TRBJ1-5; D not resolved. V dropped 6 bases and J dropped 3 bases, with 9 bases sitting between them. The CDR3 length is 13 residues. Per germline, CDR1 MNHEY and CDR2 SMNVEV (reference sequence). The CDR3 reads CASSLDLNQPQHF. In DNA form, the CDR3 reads TGTGCCAGCAGCCTGGACCTCAATCAGCCCCAGCATTTT.